This is a list of T cell receptor beta chains from one sample in a study of blood T cells in healthy people across ages. Via MiXCR, TCRdb re-called the 5' RACE reads, giving one row per CDR3 protein. The sample records around 1,700,000 distinct CDR3 sequences, about 28% being singletons. The sequenced material came from blood. These receptor sequences come from a woman between 25 and 40 years old in good health. Both conserved end residues are part of each CDR3. Fields, in order: J gene, clone size, D gene, V gene, CDR3 DNA, CDR3 protein. A D gene is named only where the DNA matches it firmly. Rows give clone size only sometimes, using once, few, many, or a class for an expanded clone.

TRBJ2-3	few	TRBD2	TRBV5-1	TGCGCCAGCAGCTGGGCGGGGGGTTCTGGAACAGATACGCAGTATTTT	CASSWAGGSGTDTQYF
TRBJ1-6	few	-	TRBV20-1	TGCAGTGCTAGAGGAGAGAACTCCTATAATTCACCCCTCCACTTT	CSARGENSYNSPLHF
TRBJ1-2	-	TRBD1	TRBV27	TGTGCCAGCACCCGACAGGGCGAGAGGGGCTACACCTTC	CASTRQGERGYTF
TRBJ1-2	once	TRBD1	TRBV7-2	TGTGTCAGCAGCTTAGACAGGGCGTCTTATAACTATGGCTACACCTTC	CVSSLDRASYNYGYTF
TRBJ2-7	few	-	TRBV21-1	TGTGCCAGCAGCAAGGAGGCGGGAGGGCGGTTAACGAGCTCCTACGAGCAGTACTTC	CASSKEAGGRLTSSYEQYF
TRBJ2-7	many	-	TRBV7-2	TGTGCCAGCAGTCCCGGGCGTCAGGCTCACGAGCAGTACTTC	CASSPGRQAHEQYF
TRBJ2-1	-	-	TRBV20-1	TGCAGGGCCAGGCAATTCAATGAGCAGTTCTTC	CRARQFNEQFF
TRBJ2-2	-	-	TRBV24-1	TGTGCCACCAGTGATCCGATGGCCCCGCGGCGGGAGCTGTTTTTT	CATSDPMAPRRELFF
TRBJ2-3	-	-	TRBV7-3	TGTGCCAGCAGCGGCGGGACAACTAGCACAGATACGCAGTATTTT	CASSGGTTSTDTQYF
TRBJ1-1	-	TRBD1	TRBV7-9	TGTGCCAGCAGCTTATCAGGGGGGCCCGTGGCTTTCTTT	CASSLSGGPVAFF
TRBJ1-2	few	-	TRBV5-1	TGCGCCAGCAGCTTCACAAGCCCAGGGGCTCACTATGGCTACACCTTC	CASSFTSPGAHYGYTF
TRBJ2-1	-	-	TRBV28	TGTGCCAGCAGTTTAGGGAGTGGGTCCTACGAGCAGTTCTTC	CASSLGSGSYEQFF
TRBJ2-7	few	-	TRBV4-1	TGCGCCAGCAGCCAAGCATCCATCCGGGAGAGCCCCAAAGCGTACGAGCAGTACTTC	CASSQASIRESPKAYEQYF
TRBJ2-1	many	-	TRBV27	TGTGCCAGCAGTCCGACTGGGGGAGGCTACAATGAGCAGTTCTTC	CASSPTGGGYNEQFF
TRBJ2-1	-	-	TRBV20-1	TGCAGTGCTGCACAGGGTGGCAATGAGCAGTTCTTC	CSAAQGGNEQFF
TRBJ2-1	-	TRBD1	TRBV11-3	TGTGCCAGCAGCTTAGAGGGACAGGGATCCGATGAGCAGTTCTTC	CASSLEGQGSDEQFF
TRBJ2-3	-	-	TRBV3-1	TGTGCCAGCAGCCCGACCCACCGGAAAGATACGCAGTATTTT	CASSPTHRKDTQYF
TRBJ1-4	-	-	TRBV20-1	TGCAGTGCCAGGACGACAGCAACTAATGAAAAACTGTTTTTT	CSARTTATNEKLFF
TRBJ1-1	-	-	TRBV6-5	TGTGCCAGCAGTTACAGGGGCTGGGGCACTGAAGCTTTCTTT	CASSYRGWGTEAFF
TRBJ2-1	few	-	TRBV4-1	TGCGCCAGCAGCCAAGATTCCCCGCCACGCTGGGAGCAGTTCTTC	CASSQDSPPRWEQFF
TRBJ2-7	few	TRBD2	TRBV20-1	TGCAGTGCTAAACAGACTAGCGGGAGCTACGAGCAGTACTTC	CSAKQTSGSYEQYF
TRBJ1-2	-	-	TRBV29-1	TGCAGCGTTGAAGATCAGGGATTGAGTTATGGCTACACCTTC	CSVEDQGLSYGYTF
TRBJ2-1	many	TRBD1	TRBV7-2	TGTGCCAGCAGCCTCTTTGGGACAGGGTATGAGAATGAGCAGTTCTTC	CASSLFGTGYENEQFF
TRBJ2-7	once	-	TRBV12-3/TRBV12-4	TGTGCCAGCAGCTCACGGGGGGCCAGGCAGTACGAGCAGTACTTC	CASSSRGARQYEQYF
TRBJ1-1	-	-	TRBV28	TGTGCCAGCAGTTTACCGGCAGGGGCACCCGAAGCTTTCTTT	CASSLPAGAPEAFF
TRBJ1-2	-	TRBD1	TRBV7-9	TGTGCCAGCAGCTCCAGGGCCAGACAGGGCGGCTATGGCTACACCTTC	CASSSRARQGGYGYTF
TRBJ1-2	-	TRBD1	TRBV5-1	TGCGCCAGCAGCCGTGAGCGGGACAGCTATGGCTACACCTTC	CASSRERDSYGYTF
TRBJ1-2	few	-	TRBV6-2/TRBV6-3	TGTGCCAGCAGATGGCCGGACCAACTAACCTTC	CASRWPDQLTF
TRBJ2-7	few	-	TRBV15	TGTGCCACCAGCAGGGGAGGGGGGAGTAACGAGCAGTACTTC	CATSRGGGSNEQYF
TRBJ2-4	-	TRBD2	TRBV20-1	TGCAGTGCACAACTAGCGGGAGAACAACAAAACATTCAGTACTTC	CSAQLAGEQQNIQYF
TRBJ1-2	-	TRBD1	TRBV27	TGTGCCAGCAGTTTATTAGGACAGGGGCAACCTAACTATGGCTACACCTTC	CASSLLGQGQPNYGYTF
TRBJ2-5	-	TRBD2	TRBV12-5	TGTGCTAGTGGTGGGGGACTAGCGGGAAAAAGGGAGACCCAGTACTTC	CASGGGLAGKRETQYF